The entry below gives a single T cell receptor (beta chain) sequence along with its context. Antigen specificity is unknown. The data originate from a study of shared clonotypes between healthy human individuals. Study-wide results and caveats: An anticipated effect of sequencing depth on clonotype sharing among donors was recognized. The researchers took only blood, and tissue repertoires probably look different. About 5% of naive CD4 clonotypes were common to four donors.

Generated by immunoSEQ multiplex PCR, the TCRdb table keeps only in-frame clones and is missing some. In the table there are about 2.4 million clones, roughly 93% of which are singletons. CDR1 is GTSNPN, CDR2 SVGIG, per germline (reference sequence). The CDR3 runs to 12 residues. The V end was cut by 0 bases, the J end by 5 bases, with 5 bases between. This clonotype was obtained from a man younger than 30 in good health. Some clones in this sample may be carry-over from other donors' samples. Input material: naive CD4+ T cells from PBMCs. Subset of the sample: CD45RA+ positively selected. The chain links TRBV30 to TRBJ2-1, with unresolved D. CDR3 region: CAWSVYHNEQFF. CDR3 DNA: TGTGCCTGGAGTGTATACCACAATGAGCAGTTCTTC.